A single count supports the clone carrying this T cell receptor (beta chain). Its antigen is as yet unknown. The sample is drawn from a study of T cells in localized non-small cell lung cancer. Whole-study findings and limits: Because sequencing included only one region (of the tumor), heterogeneity remains possible. Exceeding tumor, uninvolved adjacent lung had the highest T cell clonality.

The data were produced by immunoSEQ multiplex PCR, yet TCRdb's version contains in-frame clones alone and is incomplete. The sample yields roughly 540 clones, 35% to 40% seen once. The CDR3 length is 16 residues. Unmatched junction bases numbered 11, after V lost 10 bases and J lost 2 bases. Germline V lookup: CDR1 MDHEN, CDR2 SYDVKM. The chain couples TRBV28 to TRBJ1-5; 10 bases line up with TRBD1. The TCR sequence derives from a man aged 40 to 70 with stage III lung adenocarcinoma. This material consisted of lung tumor tissue, taken before any cancer treatment. Written as DNA, the CDR3 is TGTGCCACCCTTGGACAGGGGGAGGAAGGCAATCAGCCCCAGCATTTT. It encodes CATLGQGEEGNQPQHF.